Presented here are 12 T cell receptor beta chains from one specimen sequenced in a study of blood T cell repertoires in COVID-19. Assay: immunoSEQ multiplex PCR; the TCRdb copy retains only in-frame clones and omits some. The table shows around 260,000 clones, with about 85% occurring only once. Material for sequencing was peripheral blood. These receptor sequences come from a human donor with COVID-19, enrolled during active disease. The donor label of this sample is uncertain.

The table lists this clone with a count of one. The J gene is TRBJ2-7, the V gene TRBV30; TRBD2 is a possible D gene (5 bases). Germline V gene sequence: CDR1 GTSNPN, CDR2 SVGIG (reference sequence). CDR3 size: 16 residues. V was shortened by 0 bases and J by 6 bases, with 21 bases between the two germline ends. The DNA for the CDR3 is TGTGCCTGGAGTGTAGCCCCACTACGCCGAGGAGGCGAGCAGTACTTC. Translating gives CAWSVAPLRRGGEQYF.

The rearrangement uses TRBV29-1 and TRBJ2-5, with D possibly matching TRBD2 (7 bases). V lost 8 bases to trimming and J lost 5 bases, with 15 bases between them. Germline loops: CDR1 SQVTM, CDR2 ANQGSEA. The CDR3 sequence is 12 residues long. The CDR3 DNA follows: TGCAGCTTCTCCTCGGGGGGCGAGACCCAGTACTTC. This codes for CSFSSGGETQYF.

This chain uses TRBV7-2 with TRBJ2-1; a weak D match, TRBD1 (7 bases). The germline V gene encodes CDR1 SGHTA and CDR2 FQGNSA. With 4 bases removed from V and 5 bases from J, the gap between germline ends came to 12 bases. The length of the CDR3 is 14 residues. CDR3 protein: CASSSSGGNNEQFF. The DNA of the CDR3 is TGTGCCAGCAGCTCTTCAGGGGGGAACAATGAGCAGTTCTTC.

This clone was observed a single time. This chain joins TRBV27 and TRBJ2-3; maybe TRBD1 (5 bases). V gave up 6 bases and J gave up 5 bases, with 15 bases separating them. Germline loops: CDR1 MNHEY, CDR2 SMNVEV (reference sequence). The CDR3 length is 14 residues. The CDR3 DNA sequence: TGTGCCAGCAGCGGTTCCCTCAGGGAAGATACGCAGTATTTT. Its translation is CASSGSLREDTQYF.

The chain combines TRBV7-8 with TRBJ2-2, with D maybe TRBD1 (6 bases). Trimming pared 7 bases from V and 1 base from J, leaving 13 bases between. CDR1 is SGHVS and CDR2 is FQNEAQ in the germline V gene. This CDR3 has 15 amino acids. CDR3 region: CASIRTGQNTGELFF. The CDR3 bases are TGTGCCAGCATTAGAACAGGGCAGAACACCGGGGAGCTGTTTTTT.

This clone has only a few counts. The V call is TRBV27, the J call TRBJ2-2, with D maybe TRBD2 (6 bases). Germline V CDR1 and CDR2: MNHEY, SMNVEV (reference sequence). V was cut by 0 bases and J by 13 bases, with 15 bases left in between. The CDR3 covers 14 residues. The CDR3: CASSLSSQRVVLFF. As DNA, the CDR3 is TGTGCCAGCAGTTTATCCTCCCAGCGGGTGGTGCTGTTTTTT.

V usage is TRBV6-6 and J usage is TRBJ1-1; D gene ambiguous. The germline gives CDR1 MNHNY, CDR2 SVGAGI (reference sequence). The CDR3 totals 15 residues. The germline V and J ends were trimmed by 2 bases and 2 bases, with 12 bases remaining between them. CDR3 region: CASSYPPGGNTEAFF. The CDR3 DNA follows: TGTGCCAGCAGTTACCCACCCGGAGGAAACACTGAAGCTTTCTTT.

This rearrangement joins TRBV5-1 to TRBJ2-7; 9 nucleotides agree with TRBD1. The CDR3 runs 16 residues. J gave up 1 base and V 1 base, and 6 bases lay outside the gene matches. From germline, CDR1 is SGHRS and CDR2 YFSETQ. Written as DNA, the CDR3 is TGCGCCAGCAGCTTGCTCGACAGGGGGGTGTCCTACGAGCAGTACTTC. Its protein is CASSLLDRGVSYEQYF.

The gene calls are TRBV7-2 and TRBJ2-3, with a possible D match to TRBD2 (7 bases). CDR3 size: 17 residues. Germline CDR1 SGHTA, CDR2 FQGNSA. The ends were cut back, 1 base at V and 3 bases at J, with 17 bases in the middle. Here the CDR3 DNA reads TGTGCCAGCAGCTTAGTAGGGGGAGGGCCGGAGACAGATACGCAGTATTTT. Translating gives CASSLVGGGPETDTQYF.

This rearrangement joins TRBV11-2 to TRBJ1-3; D is unresolved. This CDR3 has 16 residues. The germline V gene encodes CDR1 SGHAT and CDR2 FQNNGV. Deletions cut 1 base from V and 0 bases from J, with 10 bases between. The DNA for the CDR3 is TGTGCCAGCAGCTTAGGGGAGGGCCCCTCTGGAAACACCATATATTTT. This gives the protein CASSLGEGPSGNTIYF.

The chain has TRBV11-2 and TRBJ2-7; 10 nucleotides line up with TRBD2. Germline V gives CDR1 SGHAT, CDR2 FQNNGV. The V segment lost 5 bases and the J segment 6 bases; nucleotides outside the gene matches: 10. The CDR3 covers 15 residues. The CDR3: CASSLLSGLAAEQYF. The CDR3 region has the DNA TGTGCCAGCAGCCTTCTAAGTGGACTAGCGGCCGAGCAGTACTTC.

This chain uses TRBV27 with TRBJ2-4, with a weak D call TRBD1 (6 bases). Germline CDR1 and CDR2: MNHEY and SMNVEV (reference sequence). This CDR3 contains 16 residues. V lost 5 bases and J lost 0, with 14 bases in between. The CDR3 coding sequence is TGTGCCAGCAGTAGGACAGTACCTCTAGCCAAAAACATTCAGTACTTC. Translation gives CASSRTVPLAKNIQYF.